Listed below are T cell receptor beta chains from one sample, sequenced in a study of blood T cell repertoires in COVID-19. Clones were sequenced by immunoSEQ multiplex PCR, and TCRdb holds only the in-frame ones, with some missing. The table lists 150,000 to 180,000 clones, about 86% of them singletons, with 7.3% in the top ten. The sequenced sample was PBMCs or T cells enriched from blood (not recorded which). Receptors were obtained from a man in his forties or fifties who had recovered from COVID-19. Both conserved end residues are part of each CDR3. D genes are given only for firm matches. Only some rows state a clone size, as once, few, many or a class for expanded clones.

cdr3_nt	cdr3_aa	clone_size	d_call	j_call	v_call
TGTGCCAGCAGCCAAATTTCGAGGGCAGGCATTAAGGGCTACACCTTC	CASSQISRAGIKGYTF	once	-	TRBJ1-2	TRBV14
TGTGCCAGCAGCCAAGGGGGACTAGCGGGGGGTTTGGAGACCCAGTACTTC	CASSQGGLAGGLETQYF	-	TRBD2	TRBJ2-5	TRBV7-2
TGTGCCAGCAGCCAGACAGGGTATGGGGCCAACGTCCTGACTTTC	CASSQTGYGANVLTF	-	TRBD1	TRBJ2-6	TRBV7-3
TGCGCCAGCAGCCAACAGGGGGTCGATGAAAAACTGTTTTTT	CASSQQGVDEKLFF	-	TRBD1	TRBJ1-4	TRBV5-1
TGTGCCAGTAGCGGGACTTTTAATCAGCCCCAGCATTTT	CASSGTFNQPQHF	-	-	TRBJ1-5	TRBV19
TGTGCCAGCAGCTTAGGTGCGGGGGTCCACAATGAGCAGTTCTTC	CASSLGAGVHNEQFF	once	TRBD2	TRBJ2-1	TRBV7-7
TGCGCCAGCAGCCAAGAGTGGGGGCCCCCAGATACGCAGTATTTT	CASSQEWGPPDTQYF	-	-	TRBJ2-3	TRBV4-3
TGTGCCAGCAGCTTGGGGGGACAGGGCCAAGAGACCCAGTACTTC	CASSLGGQGQETQYF	-	TRBD1	TRBJ2-5	TRBV5-4
TGTGCCAGCAGCCAAGACCCCATGGGACTAGCGGTCTACAATGAGCAGTTCTTC	CASSQDPMGLAVYNEQFF	-	TRBD2	TRBJ2-1	TRBV14
TGTGCCAGCTCACCCCAAAGCCGGGACAGGGCTGGAAACACCATATATTTT	CASSPQSRDRAGNTIYF	-	TRBD1	TRBJ1-3	TRBV18
TGTGCCAGCAGTTTGACAGGGGCCCATGAAAAACTGTTTTTT	CASSLTGAHEKLFF	-	TRBD1	TRBJ1-4	TRBV27
TGTGCCAGCAGCTTAGACCCCTCGACAGGCTTCTACGAGCAGTACTTC	CASSLDPSTGFYEQYF	-	-	TRBJ2-7	TRBV7-2
TGTGCCAGCAGTGACAGGGAAGCTTTCTTT	CASSDREAFF	-	-	TRBJ1-1	TRBV2
TGTGCCAGCAGTGAGCCCCGGGTCCCAGGGGGAGAGACCCAGTACTTC	CASSEPRVPGGETQYF	once	TRBD1	TRBJ2-5	TRBV25-1
TGTGCCAGCAGTGACGGACTAGCGGGGGGCAATGAGCAGTTCTTC	CASSDGLAGGNEQFF	-	TRBD2	TRBJ2-1	TRBV6-4
TGTGCCAGCAGCTCCGGACAGAGCTCCTACAATGAGCAGTTCTTC	CASSSGQSSYNEQFF	-	-	TRBJ2-1	TRBV7-3
TGTGCCTGGAGTGTCAGTCGGACATCATCCTCTGGAAACACCATATATTTT	CAWSVSRTSSSGNTIYF	-	-	TRBJ1-3	TRBV30
TGTGCCAGCTCACCTCGGCTTCTAAGGGGTGGGTACACTGAAGCTTTCTTT	CASSPRLLRGGYTEAFF	-	-	TRBJ1-1	TRBV18
TGTGCCAGCAGCTTAGGGTTGGGGAGCTCCTACGAGCAGTACTTC	CASSLGLGSSYEQYF	few	-	TRBJ2-7	TRBV7-2
TGTGCCAGCTCACCCCGGGACAGCTACAATGAGCAGTTCTTC	CASSPRDSYNEQFF	-	TRBD1	TRBJ2-1	TRBV18
TGTGCCAGCAGCTTGGGTCCGGCCGGGGAGCTGTTTTTT	CASSLGPAGELFF	few	-	TRBJ2-2	TRBV5-4
TGTGCCAGCAGCGTAGTGGGGATGCGCGGGGCTGAAGCTTTCTTT	CASSVVGMRGAEAFF	-	-	TRBJ1-1	TRBV9
TGTGCCAGCAGCCAAGTGCTCAGGGGGTTTGGCTATGGCTACACCTTC	CASSQVLRGFGYGYTF	-	TRBD1	TRBJ1-2	TRBV3-1/TRBV3-2
TGTGCCTGGAGTGAAAAAAATTTAGAAAAACTGTTTTTT	CAWSEKNLEKLFF	-	-	TRBJ1-4	TRBV30
TGTGCCAGCAGCCCTCCCGTGACAGGGGCTTCGGATACGCAGTATTTT	CASSPPVTGASDTQYF	-	TRBD1	TRBJ2-3	TRBV7-2
TGTGCCAGCAGTTCCCGAGTCAGGGGCTCTGGAAACACCATATATTTT	CASSSRVRGSGNTIYF	-	-	TRBJ1-3	TRBV6-5
TGTGCCAGCAGTGGGGACAGATCCTACGAGCAGTACTTC	CASSGDRSYEQYF	-	TRBD1	TRBJ2-7	TRBV2
TGTGCCAGCAGTGACTCTAGCGGGGGGAGCTACGAGCAGTACTTC	CASSDSSGGSYEQYF	-	TRBD2	TRBJ2-7	TRBV6-2/TRBV6-3
TGTGCCAGCTCACCCGCCGGGACTGGGAACGAGCAGTACTTC	CASSPAGTGNEQYF	-	-	TRBJ2-7	TRBV18
TGTGCCAGCAGCCACCGGGAGAACACTGAAGCTTTCTTT	CASSHRENTEAFF	-	-	TRBJ1-1	TRBV11-3
TGTGCCAGCAGTTACTCTTGGGGGGTTGAGTCACCCCTCCACTTT	CASSYSWGVESPLHF	once	-	TRBJ1-6	TRBV6-5
TGTGCCAGCAGCGTAGGGGGTGGCGTAGGGGGCACTGAAGCTTTCTTT	CASSVGGGVGGTEAFF	-	-	TRBJ1-1	TRBV9
TGTGCCAGCAGTCCAAACGGGGAGACCCAGTACTTC	CASSPNGETQYF	-	-	TRBJ2-5	TRBV12-3/TRBV12-4
TGTGCCAGCAGCTTACGGGACAGTTGGAACACTGAAGCTTTCTTT	CASSLRDSWNTEAFF	-	TRBD1	TRBJ1-1	TRBV5-6
TGTGCCAGCAGCGCCACAGGGACAACTAATGAAAAACTGTTTTTT	CASSATGTTNEKLFF	few	-	TRBJ1-4	TRBV9
TGTGCCAGCAGCTTCCGAAGGCAGGGTCGATACGAGCAGTACTTC	CASSFRRQGRYEQYF	-	-	TRBJ2-7	TRBV5-7
TGTGCCAGTAGTATAGCGGGGGGCCCTCAAGAGACCCAGTACTTC	CASSIAGGPQETQYF	-	-	TRBJ2-5	TRBV19
TGCGCCAGCAGCTTGTCAGGGGGGACAGGGAGGAACACTGAAGCTTTCTTT	CASSLSGGTGRNTEAFF	once	TRBD1	TRBJ1-1	TRBV5-1
TGCAGCGTTGATCGACAGGGGGCGGGTGGCTACACCTTC	CSVDRQGAGGYTF	-	TRBD1	TRBJ1-2	TRBV29-1
TGTGCCAGCAGGAGGGACAGTGGCTACGAGCAGTACTTC	CASRRDSGYEQYF	-	TRBD1	TRBJ2-7	TRBV2
TGTGCCAGCAGCCAAGATCACACGACCGGGGAGCTGTTTTTT	CASSQDHTTGELFF	-	-	TRBJ2-2	TRBV4-2
TGTGCCTCCACAGGTTACAATGAGCAGTTCTTC	CASTGYNEQFF	-	-	TRBJ2-1	TRBV30
TGTGCCAGCAGTTACTCGGCGGGGGGTTCACCCCTCCACTTT	CASSYSAGGSPLHF	-	-	TRBJ1-6	TRBV6-5
TGTGCCAGCCTCAGGGGCAGGCGGACCTCCTACGAGCAGTACTTC	CASLRGRRTSYEQYF	once	-	TRBJ2-7	TRBV9
TGTGCCAGCAGCCCCCAGTTGGGGGGCTCCTACGAGCAGTACTTC	CASSPQLGGSYEQYF	-	-	TRBJ2-7	TRBV14
TGTGCCAGCAGCCAAGCCAGGGGGCGAAACTATGGCTACACCTTC	CASSQARGRNYGYTF	-	TRBD1	TRBJ1-2	TRBV3-1/TRBV3-2
TGTGCCAGCAGTGAAGCCGGGGACTACAATGAGCAGTTCTTC	CASSEAGDYNEQFF	-	-	TRBJ2-1	TRBV6-1